Listed below are T cell receptor beta chains from one sample, sequenced in a study of CD8+ T cells in alopecia areata. Sequenced by immunoSEQ multiplex PCR; TCRdb stores in-frame clones only, minus some. The table lists 100,000 to 120,000 clones, 45% to 70% of them singletons. Sequences were obtained from CD8+ T cells sorted from blood. These receptors all come from a human donor in good health. Both conserved end residues are part of each CDR3. The D gene is left open where the match is weak. Only part of the rows carry a size: once, few, many, or a class if the clone is expanded.

j_call clone_size d_call v_call cdr3_aa cdr3_nt
TRBJ2-1 . TRBD1 TRBV30 CAWTTGTGLYNEQFF TGTGCCTGGACGACAGGGACAGGACTATACAATGAGCAGTTCTTC
TRBJ2-3 . TRBD1 TRBV7-9 CASSSGQTSTDTQYF TGTGCCAGCAGCTCGGGACAGACCAGCACAGATACGCAGTATTTT
TRBJ1-1 . . TRBV6-9 CASSLDVPEAFF TGTGCCAGCAGCCTTGATGTGCCTGAAGCTTTCTTT
TRBJ2-7 . TRBD2 TRBV5-1 CASSPGLAGGLGYEQYF TGCGCCAGCAGCCCGGGACTAGCGGGGGGGCTCGGCTACGAGCAGTACTTC
TRBJ2-7 . TRBD1 TRBV28 CASTPRTGSYEQYF TGTGCCAGCACTCCCAGGACAGGCTCCTACGAGCAGTACTTC
TRBJ1-1 . . TRBV5-6 CASSFGSGNTEAFF TGTGCCAGCAGCTTTGGATCGGGGAACACTGAAGCTTTCTTT
TRBJ2-7 . TRBD1 TRBV6-5 CASRPDLSTGAEQYF TGTGCCAGCAGACCCGACCTATCGACAGGGGCCGAGCAGTACTTC
TRBJ2-3 few TRBD2 TRBV7-9 CASSLLGTSGGATDTQYF TGTGCCAGCAGCTTACTCGGGACTAGCGGGGGGGCCACAGATACGCAGTATTTT
TRBJ2-7 . TRBD1 TRBV13 CASSSDREGREQYF TGTGCCAGCAGTTCGGACAGGGAAGGGCGCGAGCAGTACTTC
TRBJ1-2 . . TRBV9 CASSVALQPVYGYTF TGTGCCAGCAGCGTAGCGTTACAGCCAGTCTATGGCTACACCTTC
TRBJ1-3 . . TRBV7-2 CASSLMGEFAGNTIYF TGTGCCAGCAGCTTAATGGGGGAATTCGCTGGAAACACCATATATTTT
TRBJ2-3 . . TRBV4-1 CASRLSPRQADTQYF TGCGCCAGCAGACTATCTCCTAGACAGGCAGATACGCAGTATTTT
TRBJ2-3 . TRBD2 TRBV14 CASSRTSGVDTQYF TGTGCCAGCAGCCGGACTAGCGGGGTAGATACGCAGTATTTT
TRBJ2-6 . TRBD2 TRBV4-3 CASSPLTSGGHSGANVLTF TGCGCCAGCAGCCCACTTACTAGCGGGGGACACTCTGGGGCCAACGTCCTGACTTTC
TRBJ1-6 . . TRBV13 CASSPGSSYNSPLHF TGTGCCAGCAGCCCTGGAAGCTCCTATAATTCACCCCTCCACTTT
TRBJ1-5 . . TRBV4-2 CASSQTDSPPWPQHF TGTGCCAGCAGCCAGACGGACAGCCCTCCGTGGCCCCAGCATTTT
TRBJ2-3 many TRBD1 TRBV7-2 CASSWGRGQGESDTQYF TGTGCCAGCAGCTGGGGTCGCGGGCAGGGGGAGTCAGATACGCAGTATTTT
TRBJ1-1 . . TRBV4-1 CASSLEANTEAFF TGCGCCAGCAGCCTGGAGGCGAACACTGAAGCTTTCTTT
TRBJ1-1 . . TRBV4-3 CASSQDLNTEAFF TGCGCCAGCAGCCAAGATCTCAACACTGAAGCTTTCTTT
TRBJ2-5 once TRBD2 TRBV2 CASSSGLAGGQRETQYF TGTGCCAGCAGTTCAGGACTAGCGGGGGGACAGAGGGAGACCCAGTACTTC
TRBJ2-1 . TRBD2 TRBV2 CASSEVAGTSVDREQFF TGTGCCAGCAGTGAGGTGGCTGGGACTAGCGTCGACCGTGAGCAGTTCTTC
TRBJ2-7 . . TRBV2 CARPGVGEQYF TGTGCCCGCCCGGGGGTTGGCGAGCAGTACTTC
TRBJ2-1 once . TRBV5-6 CASSGGSSYNEQFF TGTGCCAGCAGCGGGGGCTCCTCCTACAATGAGCAGTTCTTC
TRBJ1-1 few . TRBV7-9 CASSTSGTSEAFF TGTGCCAGCAGCACATCCGGGACAAGCGAAGCTTTCTTT
TRBJ2-2 . . TRBV6-5 CASSYSGGTGELFF TGTGCCAGCAGTTACTCGGGGGGCACCGGGGAGCTGTTTTTT
TRBJ1-2 . . TRBV9 CASSATGENYGYTF TGTGCCAGCAGCGCCACGGGGGAGAACTATGGCTACACCTTC
TRBJ1-2 . . TRBV29-1 CSVARTDNYGYTF TGCAGCGTTGCCCGGACGGATAACTATGGCTACACCTTC
TRBJ2-5 . . TRBV7-9 CASSLLGNSLGETQYF TGTGCCAGCAGCTTATTGGGCAACTCACTGGGAGAGACCCAGTACTTC
TRBJ1-2 . . TRBV29-1 CSVELEVVNYGYTF TGCAGCGTTGAACTGGAGGTCGTTAACTATGGCTACACCTTC
TRBJ2-3 few . TRBV7-2 CASSLGSADTQYF TGTGCCAGCAGCTTAGGTTCAGCAGATACGCAGTATTTT
TRBJ2-5 . . TRBV6-5 CASSIFRETQYF TGTGCCAGCAGCATATTCAGGGAGACCCAGTACTTC
TRBJ1-1 . . TRBV5-1 CASSGGGYTEAFF TGCGCCAGCAGCGGAGGGGGGTACACTGAAGCTTTCTTT
TRBJ2-3 . . TRBV6-1 CASEMGETDTQYF TGTGCCAGCGAAATGGGGGAGACAGATACGCAGTATTTT
TRBJ2-6 once . TRBV5-4 CASSPGSSGANVLTF TGTGCCAGCAGCCCTGGGAGCTCTGGGGCCAACGTCCTGACTTTC
TRBJ2-5 . . TRBV28 CASSPVDLDSLETQYF TGTGCCAGCAGTCCCGTCGACCTAGACTCGTTGGAGACCCAGTACTTC
TRBJ1-1 few . TRBV13 CASSLGKDWNTEAFF TGTGCCAGCAGCTTAGGCAAGGATTGGAACACTGAAGCTTTCTTT
TRBJ1-1 . . TRBV29-1 CSVEDFITEAFF TGCAGCGTTGAAGATTTCATCACTGAAGCTTTCTTT
TRBJ1-5 . . TRBV29-1 CSGIRGLWQPQHF TGCAGCGGAATCCGGGGCCTGTGGCAGCCCCAGCATTTT
TRBJ2-7 few . TRBV7-9 CASSTTDTYEQYF TGTGCCAGCAGCACAACAGATACCTACGAGCAGTACTTC
TRBJ2-2 . TRBD1 TRBV7-9 CASSSLRSDRGHTGELFF TGTGCCAGCAGCTCACTACGAAGTGACAGGGGGCACACCGGGGAGCTGTTTTTT
TRBJ2-7 . TRBD1 TRBV25-1 CASSPRDSYEQYF TGTGCCAGCAGTCCAAGGGACAGCTACGAGCAGTACTTC
TRBJ2-1 once . TRBV7-2 CASSLRDYNEQFF TGTGCCAGCAGCCTCCGGGACTACAATGAGCAGTTCTTC
TRBJ2-2 . . TRBV5-1 CASSLSQRTGELFF TGCGCCAGCAGCTTGAGTCAACGCACCGGGGAGCTGTTTTTT
TRBJ2-7 . . TRBV7-8 CASSFMGGITYEQYF TGTGCCAGCAGCTTCATGGGAGGTATCACCTACGAGCAGTACTTC
TRBJ2-1 . . TRBV19 CASSFVLQGHEQFF TGTGCCAGTAGTTTTGTTCTTCAGGGTCATGAGCAGTTCTTC
TRBJ2-7 . . TRBV10-2 CASSEGWGVYEQYF TGCGCCAGCAGTGAAGGGTGGGGGGTCTACGAGCAGTACTTC
TRBJ1-4 . . TRBV2 CASGAGGQEKLFF TGTGCCAGCGGGGCAGGAGGTCAGGAAAAACTGTTTTTT
TRBJ2-1 . TRBD1 TRBV11-1 CASSLAGQGPYNEQFF TGTGCCAGCAGCTTAGCTGGACAGGGACCTTACAATGAGCAGTTCTTC
TRBJ2-1 . . TRBV6-7 CASSYSTPTDRSTNNEQFF TGTGCCAGCAGTTACTCGACGCCCACGGATCGGTCGACCAACAATGAGCAGTTCTTC
TRBJ2-3 . . TRBV6-5 CASSYASPRTDTQYF TGTGCCAGCAGTTACGCTAGCCCCCGCACAGATACGCAGTATTTT
TRBJ2-1 few . TRBV29-1 CSVSSANYNEQFF TGCAGCGTTAGCAGCGCAAACTACAATGAGCAGTTCTTC
TRBJ2-3 few . TRBV4-1 CASSLVLESDTQYF TGCGCCAGCAGCCTGGTGCTAGAGTCAGATACGCAGTATTTT